The 5 T cell receptor beta chains presented below share a single source sample, sequenced in a study of CD8 T cells in Susac syndrome (dated by TCRdb to between 2018 and 2021). The library was prepared using the immunoSEQ multiplex PCR assay. RNA was extracted using the RNeasy kit, and roughly 0.5 to 1 microgram was reverse transcribed with random hexamers. The public reads were run again by TCRdb, first through fastp at Q25 and then through MiXCR, and only productive beta chains were kept. Rows with one shared CDR3 protein collapse into an entry with the most common genes and DNA. A total of about 150,000 distinct CDR3 sequences appear in this sample, nearly 97% of them only once. The ten largest clones capture 0.14% to 0.15% of the sample. The sequencing sample was made of CD8+ T cells from PBMCs. Receptor source: a human donor with multiple sclerosis.

This chain joins TRBV3-1 and TRBJ1-1; possibly TRBD1 for D (5 bases). Between the trimmed V and J ends, which lost 0 bases and 6 bases, there was a span of 17 bases. CDR3 length: 16 residues. Germline CDR1 LGHDT, CDR2 YNNKEL (reference sequence). The CDR3 coding sequence is TGTGCCAGCAGCCAAGACAGGGTTCGCGGGATGCCTGAAGCTTTCTTT. Protein product: CASSQDRVRGMPEAFF.

This clonotype occurred once. The genes are TRBV29-1 and TRBJ1-2; D unresolved. The V end lost 1 base, the J end lost 4 bases, and 7 bases lay between the germline ends. The CDR3 runs 12 residues. CDR1 SQVTM and CDR2 ANQGSEA come from the germline V gene. The CDR3 region is CSVEAGSYGYTF. The CDR3 bases are TGCAGCGTTGAAGCTGGCAGCTATGGCTACACCTTC.

The V gene is TRBV27, the J gene TRBJ1-1; D possibly corresponds to TRBD1 (6 bases). CDR1 is MNHEY and CDR2 is SMNVEV in the germline V gene (reference sequence). Trimming removed 5 bases at V and 7 bases at J, with 14 bases between. CDR3 length: 13 amino acids. CDR3 protein: CASSTTGMGEAFF. The CDR3 coding sequence is TGTGCCAGCAGTACCACAGGGATGGGTGAAGCTTTCTTT.

This clonotype is a singleton in its sample. The chain couples TRBV27 to TRBJ1-2, with TRBD1 as a possible D gene (5 bases). V was pared by 6 bases and J by 0 bases, with 14 bases between. Germline loops: CDR1 MNHEY, CDR2 SMNVEV (reference sequence). CDR3 size: 15 residues. The CDR3 DNA reads as TGTGCCAGCAGCCGAGTGGCAGGGACTAACTATGGCTACACCTTC. This encodes CASSRVAGTNYGYTF.

The chain is built from TRBV20-1 and TRBJ2-3, with a tentative D call TRBD2 (6 bases). This CDR3 comprises 17 residues. Trimming left V 0 bases short and J 1 base short, with 17 bases between. Germline assignment: CDR1 DFQATT and CDR2 SNEGSKA (reference sequence). The DNA for the CDR3 is TGCAGTGCTAGAGATCCGAAGGGAGGCACGGGCACAGATACGCAGTATTTT. It specifies CSARDPKGGTGTDTQYF.